This T cell receptor (beta chain) is from a study of blood T cells in healthy people across ages. Study-wide results and caveats: In long-lived donors, naive CD4+ cell counts and diversity exceeded those of aged donors.

The second PCR ran about 6 to 12 cycles with a sample-barcoded 5' primer and J-beta primers. Every sample gave at least 2.5 million paired-end reads containing CDR3. MiXCR, run by TCRdb on the 5' RACE reads, gives a single entry per CDR3 protein. The sample lists about 620,000 distinct CDR3 sequences, more than 45% occurring once. Germline V lookup: CDR1 LGHDT, CDR2 YNNKEL (reference sequence). The CDR3 loop spans 14 amino acids. V lost 8 bases and J lost 3; bases outside the gene matches: 6. Remarks on this clonotype: Its antigen is unknown.

Every sample yielded at least 6.5 million isolated PBMCs. Extracted total RNA amounted to at least 6 micrograms for each sample. The rearrangement joins TRBV3-1 to TRBJ2-7, with 11 positions matching TRBD2. The receptor was derived from an elderly woman in good health. Sequenced sample: blood. The CDR3 reads CASAPGLADYEQYF. The CDR3 nucleotides read TGTGCCAGCGCCCCGGGACTAGCGGACTACGAGCAGTACTTC.